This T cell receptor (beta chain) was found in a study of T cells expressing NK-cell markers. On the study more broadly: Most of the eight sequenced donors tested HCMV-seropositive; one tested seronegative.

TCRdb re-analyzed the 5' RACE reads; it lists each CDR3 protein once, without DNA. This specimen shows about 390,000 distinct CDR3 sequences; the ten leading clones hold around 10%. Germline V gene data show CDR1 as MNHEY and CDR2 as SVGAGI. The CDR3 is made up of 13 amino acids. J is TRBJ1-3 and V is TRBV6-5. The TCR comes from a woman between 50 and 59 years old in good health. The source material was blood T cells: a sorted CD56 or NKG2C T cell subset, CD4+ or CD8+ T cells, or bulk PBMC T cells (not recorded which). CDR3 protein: CASRQVSGNTIYF.